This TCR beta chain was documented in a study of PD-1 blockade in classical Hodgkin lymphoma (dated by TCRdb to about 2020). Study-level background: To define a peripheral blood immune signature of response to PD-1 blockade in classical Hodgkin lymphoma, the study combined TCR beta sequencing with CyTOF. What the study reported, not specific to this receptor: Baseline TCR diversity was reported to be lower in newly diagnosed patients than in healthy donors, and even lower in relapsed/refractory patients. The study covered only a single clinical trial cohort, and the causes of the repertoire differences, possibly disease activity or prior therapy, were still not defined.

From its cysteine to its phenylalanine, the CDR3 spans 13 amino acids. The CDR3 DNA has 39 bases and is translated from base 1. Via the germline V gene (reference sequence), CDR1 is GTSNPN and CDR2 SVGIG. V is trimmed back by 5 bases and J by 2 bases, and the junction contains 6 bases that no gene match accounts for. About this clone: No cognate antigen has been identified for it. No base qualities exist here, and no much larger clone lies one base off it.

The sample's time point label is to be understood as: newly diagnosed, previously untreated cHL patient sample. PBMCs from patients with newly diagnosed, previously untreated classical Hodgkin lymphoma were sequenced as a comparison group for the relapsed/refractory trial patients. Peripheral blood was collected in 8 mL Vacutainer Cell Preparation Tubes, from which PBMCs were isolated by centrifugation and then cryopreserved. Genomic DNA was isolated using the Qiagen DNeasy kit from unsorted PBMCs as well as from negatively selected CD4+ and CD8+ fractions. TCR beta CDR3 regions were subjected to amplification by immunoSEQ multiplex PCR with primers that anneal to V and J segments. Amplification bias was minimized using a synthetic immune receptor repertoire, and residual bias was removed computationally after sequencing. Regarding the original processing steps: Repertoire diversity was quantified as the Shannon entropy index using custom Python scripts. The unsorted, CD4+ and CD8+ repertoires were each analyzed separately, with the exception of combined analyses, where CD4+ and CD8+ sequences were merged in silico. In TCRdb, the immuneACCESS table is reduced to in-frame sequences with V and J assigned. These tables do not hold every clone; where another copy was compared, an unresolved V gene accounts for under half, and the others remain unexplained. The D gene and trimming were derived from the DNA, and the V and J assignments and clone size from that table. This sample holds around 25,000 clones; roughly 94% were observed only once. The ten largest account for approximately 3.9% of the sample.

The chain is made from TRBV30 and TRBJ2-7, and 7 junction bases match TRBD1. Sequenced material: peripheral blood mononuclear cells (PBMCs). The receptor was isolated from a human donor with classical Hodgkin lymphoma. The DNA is TGTGCCTGGGGCCGGGACAGCCCCTACGAGCAGTACTTC. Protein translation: CAWGRDSPYEQYF.